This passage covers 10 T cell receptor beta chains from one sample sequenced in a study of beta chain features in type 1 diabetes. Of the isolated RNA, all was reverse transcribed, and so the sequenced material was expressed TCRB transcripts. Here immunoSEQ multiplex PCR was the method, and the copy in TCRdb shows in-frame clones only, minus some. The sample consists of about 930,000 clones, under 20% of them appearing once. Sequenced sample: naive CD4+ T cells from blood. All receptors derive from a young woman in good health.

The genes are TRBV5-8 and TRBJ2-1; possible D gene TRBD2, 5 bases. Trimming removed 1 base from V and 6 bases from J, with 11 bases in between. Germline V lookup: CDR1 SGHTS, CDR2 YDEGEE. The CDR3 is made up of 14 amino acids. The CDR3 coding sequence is TGTGCCAGCAGCTTGATCTCGGGGTCCAATGAGCAGTTCTTC. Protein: CASSLISGSNEQFF.

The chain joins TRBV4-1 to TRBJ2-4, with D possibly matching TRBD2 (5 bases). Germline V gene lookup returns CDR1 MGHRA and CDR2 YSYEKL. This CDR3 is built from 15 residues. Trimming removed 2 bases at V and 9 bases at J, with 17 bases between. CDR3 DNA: TGCGCCAGCAGCCAACCCCGCGAGGGAGTAGGCATTCAGTACTTC. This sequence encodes CASSQPREGVGIQYF.

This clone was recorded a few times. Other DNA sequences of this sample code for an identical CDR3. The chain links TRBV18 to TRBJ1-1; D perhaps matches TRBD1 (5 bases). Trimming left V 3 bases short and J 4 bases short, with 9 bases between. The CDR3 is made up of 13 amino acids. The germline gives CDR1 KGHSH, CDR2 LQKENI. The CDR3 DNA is TGTGCCAGCTCACCTACGGGGGGCACTGAAGCTTTCTTT. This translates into CASSPTGGTEAFF.

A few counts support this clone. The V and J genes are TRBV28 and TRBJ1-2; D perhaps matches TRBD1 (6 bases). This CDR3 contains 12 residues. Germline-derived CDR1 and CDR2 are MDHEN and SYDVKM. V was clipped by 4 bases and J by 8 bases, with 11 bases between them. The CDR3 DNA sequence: TGTGCCAGCAGTTCCACAGGGTTAGGCTACACCTTC. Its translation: CASSSTGLGYTF.

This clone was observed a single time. CDR3 amino acids: CSVEKARDRISTQYF. Here the CDR3 DNA reads TGCAGCGTTGAAAAAGCCCGGGACAGAATAAGTACGCAGTATTTT. This rearrangement joins TRBV29-1 to TRBJ2-3; 7 bases fit TRBD1. CDR3 length: 15 residues. The junction had 13 bases not matched to a gene; V was cut back by 2 bases and J by 8 bases. Germline V gene lookup returns CDR1 SQVTM and CDR2 ANQGSEA.

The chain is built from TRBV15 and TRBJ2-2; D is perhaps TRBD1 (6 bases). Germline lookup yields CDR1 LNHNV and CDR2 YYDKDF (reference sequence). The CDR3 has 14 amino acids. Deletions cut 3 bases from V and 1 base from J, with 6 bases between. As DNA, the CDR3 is TGTGCCACCAGCAGGACAGGGAACACCGGGGAGCTGTTTTTT. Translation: CATSRTGNTGELFF.

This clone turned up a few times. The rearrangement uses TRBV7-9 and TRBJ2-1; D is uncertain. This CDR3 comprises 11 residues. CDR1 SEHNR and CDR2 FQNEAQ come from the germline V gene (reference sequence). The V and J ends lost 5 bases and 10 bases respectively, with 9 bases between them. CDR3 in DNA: TGTGCCAGCAGCCAGTCAGGAGAGCAGTTCTTC. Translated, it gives CASSQSGEQFF.

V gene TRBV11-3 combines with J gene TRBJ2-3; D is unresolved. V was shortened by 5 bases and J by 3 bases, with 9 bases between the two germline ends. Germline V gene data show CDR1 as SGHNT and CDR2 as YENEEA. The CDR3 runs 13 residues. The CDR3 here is CASSTVSTDTQYF. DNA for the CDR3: TGTGCCAGCAGCACCGTATCTACAGATACGCAGTATTTT.

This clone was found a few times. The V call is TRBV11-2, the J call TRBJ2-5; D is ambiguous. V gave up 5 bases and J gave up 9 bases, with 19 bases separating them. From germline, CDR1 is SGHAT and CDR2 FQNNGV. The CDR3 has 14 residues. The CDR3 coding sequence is TGTGCCAGCAGCCTTCAGCTCGGACCCGGAGCCCAGTACTTC. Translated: CASSLQLGPGAQYF.

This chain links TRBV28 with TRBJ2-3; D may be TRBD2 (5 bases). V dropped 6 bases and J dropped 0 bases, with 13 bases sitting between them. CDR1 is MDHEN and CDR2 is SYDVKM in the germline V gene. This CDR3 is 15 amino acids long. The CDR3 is CASRKSGSSTDTQYF. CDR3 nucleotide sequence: TGTGCCAGCAGGAAGAGCGGATCTAGCACAGATACGCAGTATTTT.